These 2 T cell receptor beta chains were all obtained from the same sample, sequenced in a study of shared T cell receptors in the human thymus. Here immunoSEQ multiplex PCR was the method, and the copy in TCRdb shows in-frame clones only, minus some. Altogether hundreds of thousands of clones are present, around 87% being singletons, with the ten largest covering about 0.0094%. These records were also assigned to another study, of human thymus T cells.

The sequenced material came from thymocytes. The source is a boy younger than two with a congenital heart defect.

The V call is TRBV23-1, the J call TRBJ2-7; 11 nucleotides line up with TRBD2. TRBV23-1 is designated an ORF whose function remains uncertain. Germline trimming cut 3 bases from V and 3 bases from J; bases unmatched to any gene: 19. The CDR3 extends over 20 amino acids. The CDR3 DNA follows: TGCGCCAGCAGTCAGCGGTCCGGCGCGGTAGCGGGAGGGCCGTACTACGAGCAGTACTTC. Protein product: CASSQRSGAVAGGPYYEQYF.

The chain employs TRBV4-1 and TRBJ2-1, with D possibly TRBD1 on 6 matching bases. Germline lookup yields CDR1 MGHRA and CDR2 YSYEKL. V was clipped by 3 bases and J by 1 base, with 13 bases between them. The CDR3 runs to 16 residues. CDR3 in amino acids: CASSHYGTSSYNEQFF. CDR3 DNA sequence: TGCGCCAGCAGCCACTACGGGACATCATCCTACAATGAGCAGTTCTTC.